This TCR beta chain was sequenced for a study of shared clonotypes between healthy human individuals (dated by TCRdb to 2019 to 2021). For the study in its entirety: A couple of women and three men aged 18 to 49 years were included in the cohort. For each donor, CD4 naive and CD4 memory were each given three plates, CD8 naive was given two plates, and CD8 memory was given one plate. To estimate repertoire size and how much clonotype sharing occurs between individuals, the study deeply sequenced the blood TCR repertoires of roughly 5 healthy adults. To increase sequencing depth and limit assay-specific biases, TCR repertoire library preparation and sequencing were carried out by different laboratories using diverse techniques. Per donor, leukapheresis produced somewhere between about 0.8 and 9 billion PBMCs. Points the paper makes about the study in general: Naive subsets generally had larger estimated clonotype richness than memory subsets. Sampling was restricted to blood, and TCR repertoires in tissues likely differ from the TCR repertoires found in blood. Because the study included a small number of donors, the genetic and exposure-history diversity represented was limited. Based on pairwise subsampling, the degree of clonotype sharing among donors was expected to be affected by sequencing depth. Sharing across several donors was observed for around 5% of naive CD4, about 3.2% of naive CD8, about 2.5% of memory CD4, and about 0.39% of memory CD8 clonotypes. Even with the large sequencing depth, rarefaction of the sorted-subset datasets indicated that sequencing was incomplete. Compared with non-shared clonotypes, clonotypes shared by all four sorted-subset donors had higher generation probabilities.

CD8 naive samples were obtained by positive selection for CCR7 among CD45RO-negative cells, yielding a CD45RA+CCR7+ population from which TemRA cells were excluded. Donors were healthy HIV-negative adults with no recently reported acute infections or vaccinations. Every donor was a Caucasian adult living in Nashville, Tennessee, USA. After blood collection by leukapheresis, PBMCs were isolated using Ficoll-Histopaque density gradient centrifugation and then cryopreserved in the vapor phase of liquid nitrogen. Analytical flow cytometry was used to check the purity and quantity of every magnetically sorted T cell population. Genomic DNA was isolated from every sorted fraction and measured by UV absorbance on a Nanodrop 2000c. Points on this clone: Its antigen specificity is not known. This may come from a read error, since a much larger clone is one base off. Other DNA sequences of this sample code for an identical CDR3.

TCR CDR3 regions were amplified from genomic DNA by multiplex PCR using the deep immunoSEQ assay. Genomic DNA extracted from each cell subset was distributed evenly over all wells of several immunoSEQ 96-well plates, and each plate served as one replicate. Each replicate PCR for sorted subsets received about 210 ng genomic DNA, equal to about 30,000 T cell genomes. Purified libraries were quantified with a Qubit 3.0 fluorometer, sized on a Bioanalyzer 2100, and re-quantified with the KAPA Library Quantification kit. Each immunoSEQ 96-well plate was sequenced on its own single-read 150-cycle Illumina NextSeq 550 flow cell. The paper's data handling went like this. The immunoSEQ output contained only junctional sequences without quality scores, so filtering could not match that applied to full-length reads. To assign V/J genes and CDR3, sequences were annotated against IMGT germline references using PyIR, a Python wrapper for IgBLAST v1.9. Reads were filtered out if the reads had weak V/J assignments (E-value above 1e-6), no CDR3, stop codons, out-of-frame junctions, or ambiguous translated residues. V3J clonotypes were defined as sequences sharing the same inferred V gene, J gene, and CDR3 amino acid sequence. Percentage overlap between repertoires was computed as shared unique clonotypes divided by the size of the smaller repertoire. Repertoire richness was assessed with RTK rarefaction, the Chao1 estimator, and Recon v2.1 estimates of unobserved clonotypes. For all TCRbeta clonotypes obtained by the gDNA method from a few donors, generation probabilities were computed with OLGA. Entries here come from immuneACCESS through TCRdb and include only in-frame sequences with V and J called. Some clones fail to appear in such tables; in the studies checked, an unresolved V gene covers under half of the shortfall, and the cause of the remainder is unknown. V and J calls and clone size are copied from that table; D and trimming were computed from the DNA. The sample table contains more than 2 million clones; only one count was recorded for about 95% of them. The ten largest clones capture roughly 1% of the sample.

This clonotype was sampled from a man between 18 and 35 years old in good health. The sequencing sample was made of naive CD8+ T cells sorted from blood. This specimen's cell subset or site label, per the study, means: CD45RA+CCR7+.

Read as DNA, the sequence is TGTGCCAGCAGCGTAGGCGGGGGGAACTACGAGCAGTACTTC. It translates as CASSVGGGNYEQYF. The sequence joins TRBV9 to TRBJ2-7; a stretch of 8 junction bases matches TRBD2. For this chain, trimming is 0 bases at the V end and 3 bases at the J end, and the number of junction bases without a gene match is 2. The cysteine opens and the phenylalanine closes a CDR3 of 14 amino acids. The only DNA kept is the CDR3, 42 bases in frame from the first base. For CDR1 and CDR2, the germline V gene lists SGDLS and YYNGEE.